This T cell receptor beta chain was retrieved from a study of blood T cell repertoires in COVID-19. About the research overall: Donors in the United States, Italy and Spain gave samples during acute or convalescent COVID-19. The analysed material was cDNA or gDNA that came from T cells, B-cell-depleted T cells, or PBMCs.

Per the study methods: Reference gene primer amplification in the assay estimated nucleated cell counts. Here immunoSEQ multiplex PCR was the method, and the copy in TCRdb shows in-frame clones only, minus some. V and J calls and clone size are those listed in that table; D and trimming were worked out from the DNA. The data contain just over 150,000 clones, approximately 80% of them seen just once; the ten biggest clones take up 22%. Trimming at V came to 7 bases and at J to 4 bases, leaving 15 bases not matched to a gene. Germline loops: CDR1 MNHEY, CDR2 SMNVEV (reference sequence). CDR3 size: 16 residues.

The sequence derives from a woman older than 75 with acute or convalescent COVID-19. The sample consisted of peripheral blood. The genes are TRBV27 and TRBJ2-7, with 8 bases that match TRBD1. The chain's CDR3 is CASKGPGEDRVYEQYF. CDR3 nucleotide sequence: TGTGCCAGCAAGGGTCCCGGCGAGGACAGGGTTTACGAGCAGTACTTC.